The TCR beta chain described here comes from a study of shared clonotypes between healthy human individuals. The V and J ends lost 5 bases and 1 base respectively, with 24 bases between them. Germline assignment: CDR1 SGHTA and CDR2 FQGNSA. The CDR3 consists of 18 residues. Sequencing was performed with immunoSEQ multiplex PCR; in TCRdb, only in-frame clones are kept and a portion is missing. The sample comprises 600,000 to 750,000 clones, over 55% of which are singletons, and approximately 2% rests with the top ten. Input material: memory CD4+ T cells sorted from blood. Subset noted: CD45RA-negative fraction. The origin of this receptor is a woman aged 25 to 39 in good health. The V and J genes are TRBV7-2 and TRBJ2-7, with no clear D. CDR3 bases: TGTGCCAGCAGCACGGCCAACCAACGAGCTATCCGTTCCTACGAGCAGTACTTC. Amino acid sequence: CASSTANQRAIRSYEQYF.